What follows are 24 T cell receptor beta chains derived from one specimen sequenced in a study of early T cells in non-severe SARS-CoV-2 infection. TCRdb re-called the 5' RACE reads with MiXCR, one entry per CDR3 protein. The sample holds approximately 90,000 distinct CDR3 sequences, 12% seen once. Material: whole blood, obtained at baseline. These receptors originate from an adult who was a healthcare worker with PCR-confirmed SARS-CoV-2 infection or an uninfected control (not recorded which).

This sequence joins TRBV7-9 and TRBJ2-1; D not certain. The germline gives CDR1 SEHNR, CDR2 FQNEAQ (reference sequence). This CDR3 contains 12 residues. V was cut by 1 base and J by 6 bases, with 4 bases left in between. The DNA of the CDR3 is TGTGCCAGCAGCTTAGTTTTCAATGAGCAGTTCTTC. This sequence encodes CASSLVFNEQFF.

There are a few counts of this clonotype. As DNA, the CDR3 is TGCAGTGCTAGACTTAGCGGGACTGGCACAGATACGCAGTATTTT. Amino acid sequence: CSARLSGTGTDTQYF. The chain joins TRBV20-1 to TRBJ2-3; 8 bases are a match to TRBD2. From germline, CDR1 is DFQATT and CDR2 SNEGSKA (reference sequence). Trimming cost V 2 bases and J 1 base; bases outside gene matches: 5. This CDR3 has 15 amino acids.

V gene TRBV4-2 combines with J gene TRBJ1-1; D not resolved. Germline CDR1 LGHNA, CDR2 YNFKEQ. V lost 0 bases, J lost 2 bases, and 10 bases lay in between. The CDR3 extends over 15 amino acids. The CDR3 reads CASSQEGAVNTEAFF. The CDR3 DNA sequence: TGTGCCAGCAGCCAAGAGGGAGCCGTTAACACTGAAGCTTTCTTT.

This clonotype was seen a few times. The chain joins TRBV10-3 to TRBJ2-2, with a tentative D call TRBD1 (5 bases). V was cut by 11 bases and J by 1 base, with 17 bases left in between. The CDR3 is 15 residues long. The germline CDR1 and CDR2 sequences are ENHRY and SYGVKD. CDR3 nucleotide sequence: TGTGCCTCCACCCCGACAGCCCGGAACACCGGGGAGCTGTTTTTT. It translates to CASTPTARNTGELFF.

The chain joins TRBV10-3 to TRBJ1-6; D unclear. Trimming shortened V by 11 bases and J by 0 bases, and 14 bases separated the two germline ends. The germline V gene encodes CDR1 ENHRY and CDR2 SYGVKD. This CDR3 contains 15 residues. The CDR3 DNA is TGTGCCGGCCGTACGGATGCCTCCTATAATTCACCCCTCCACTTT. This sequence encodes CAGRTDASYNSPLHF.

The gene calls are TRBV12-5 and TRBJ2-1; D may match TRBD1 or TRBD2 (5 bases each). Germline lookup yields CDR1 LGHNT and CDR2 FRNRAP. Trimming took 0 bases from V and 9 from J, leaving 27 bases between them. The CDR3 contains 19 residues. The CDR3 nucleotides read TGTGCTAGTGGTTTGGTACCCCAACCCCCGGGGCCCTCCTACGCTGAGCAGTTCTTC. Amino acids: CASGLVPQPPGPSYAEQFF.

This clonotype was recorded a few times. The V and J genes are TRBV2 and TRBJ2-3; D tentatively fits TRBD1 or TRBD2 (5 bases each). In germline, CDR1 is SNHLY, CDR2 FYNNEI. The CDR3 extends over 15 amino acids. The germline V and J ends were trimmed by 4 bases and 4 bases, with 15 bases remaining between them. CDR3 sequence reads: CASSVGGVWADTQYF. The DNA for the CDR3 is TGTGCCAGCAGTGTTGGGGGAGTCTGGGCAGATACGCAGTATTTT.

This clonotype was detected only a few times. The rearrangement joins TRBV6-6 to TRBJ1-3, with D tentatively TRBD1 (5 bases). V shed 6 bases and J shed 4 bases, with 13 bases lying between them. Germline values: CDR1 MNHNY, CDR2 SVGAGI (reference sequence). The CDR3 is made up of 14 amino acids. The CDR3 nucleotides are TGTGCCAGCAGCCCTAGGACATTCGGAAACACCATATATTTT. Amino acid sequence: CASSPRTFGNTIYF.

This chain links TRBV7-9 with TRBJ2-5; TRBD2 matches at 7 bases. Germline V gene sequence: CDR1 SEHNR, CDR2 FQNEAQ (reference sequence). The length of the CDR3 is 13 residues. The trim removed 6 bases at V and 5 bases at J, leaving 6 bases unmatched. Here the CDR3 reads CASRTGTMETQYF. CDR3 bases: TGTGCCAGCAGGACCGGGACTATGGAGACCCAGTACTTC.

The chain joins TRBV30 to TRBJ2-2; D is unclear. V shed 4 bases and J shed 2 bases, with 8 bases lying between them. The CDR3 is 13 residues long. Per germline, CDR1 GTSNPN and CDR2 SVGIG (reference sequence). CDR3 DNA sequence: TGTGCCTGGACTCCTTACAACACCGGGGAGCTGTTTTTT. The encoded protein is CAWTPYNTGELFF.

This rearrangement joins TRBV11-2 to TRBJ1-2; D not certain. V was clipped by 3 bases and J by 10 bases, with 12 bases between them. The CDR3 covers 12 residues. Germline V gives CDR1 SGHAT, CDR2 FQNNGV. CDR3 amino acids: CASSFTALDYTF. Written as DNA, the CDR3 is TGTGCCAGCAGCTTTACGGCCCTAGACTACACCTTC.

This clonotype was seen a few times. The gene calls are TRBV11-2 and TRBJ2-2, with TRBD2 identical over 8 bases. Germline loops: CDR1 SGHAT, CDR2 FQNNGV. With 4 bases clipped from V and 7 bases from J, the junction kept 11 bases outside the gene matches. The CDR3 length is 16 residues. The CDR3, as DNA: TGTGCCAGCAGCTCAGTGGCGGGAGGCCGGGTCGGGGAGCTGTTTTTT. It is translated as CASSSVAGGRVGELFF.

In its sample, this clonotype was seen many times. The rearrangement links TRBV9 to TRBJ2-3, with 7 bases that match TRBD2. Trimming took 4 bases from V and 2 from J; bases not matched to a gene: 10. Per the germline V gene, CDR1 is SGDLS and CDR2 is YYNGEE. The CDR3 runs to 16 residues. CDR3 sequence: CASSSGLGLTTDTQYF. CDR3 in DNA: TGTGCCAGCAGCTCTGGACTAGGCTTAACCACAGATACGCAGTATTTT.

There are many counts of this clonotype. This chain joins TRBV11-2 and TRBJ2-2; D uncertain. The CDR3 consists of 13 residues. Trimming took off 0 bases at V and 6 bases at J, with 5 bases between the two ends. CDR1 SGHAT and CDR2 FQNNGV come from the germline V gene. CDR3 region: CASSLDLAGELFF. Written as DNA, the CDR3 is TGTGCCAGCAGCTTAGATTTGGCCGGGGAGCTGTTTTTT.

The sample holds a few counts of this clonotype. The CDR3 nucleotides read TGTGCCAGCAGCCTAACGGGGAATTCACCCCTCCACTTT. It is translated as CASSLTGNSPLHF. The rearrangement joins TRBV7-9 to TRBJ1-6, with D unresolved. The V gene lost 5 bases and the J gene lost 7 bases, with 9 bases spanning the gap. The CDR3 covers 13 residues. From germline, CDR1 is SEHNR and CDR2 FQNEAQ (reference sequence).

This clonotype has at least ten counts. This sequence joins TRBV27 and TRBJ1-2, with TRBD1 matching 7 bases. Germline lookup yields CDR1 MNHEY and CDR2 SMNVEV (reference sequence). The length of the CDR3 is 15 residues. The V gene end was trimmed by 6 bases and the J gene end by 7 bases; junction bases not matched to a gene: 14. The CDR3 region is CASRSGGKSNIGYTF. The CDR3 nucleotides are TGTGCCAGCAGGTCAGGGGGGAAGAGCAATATTGGCTACACCTTC.

V and J are TRBV11-2 and TRBJ2-3; TRBD1 is a possible D gene (6 bases). V dropped 3 bases and J dropped 1 base, with 11 bases sitting between them. The V gene's germline CDR1 is SGHAT and CDR2 FQNNGV. CDR3 length: 15 amino acids. CDR3 region: CASSFNPGGTDTQYF. As DNA, the CDR3 is TGTGCCAGCAGCTTCAACCCAGGGGGCACAGATACGCAGTATTTT.

The gene calls are TRBV19 and TRBJ2-1; 10 bases are a match to TRBD2. The CDR3 runs to 15 residues. Germline assignment: CDR1 LNHDA and CDR2 SQIVND (reference sequence). Trimming took 6 bases from V and 4 from J; bases not matched to a gene: 6. CDR3: CASRRSGGLYNEQFF. CDR3 DNA: TGTGCCAGTAGGCGTAGCGGGGGGCTATACAATGAGCAGTTCTTC.

This clonotype was observed at least ten times. The CDR3 loop reads CASSLGLAGGHQETQYF. The CDR3 DNA is TGTGCCAGCAGTTTAGGACTAGCGGGAGGACACCAAGAGACCCAGTACTTC. The gene calls are TRBV12-3 or TRBV12-4 and TRBJ2-5, with TRBD2 identical over 13 bases. This CDR3 has 17 amino acids. V shed 1 base, J shed 0 bases, and the junction held 2 bases outside the gene matches.

This clonotype was observed many times. The V gene is TRBV7-9, the J gene TRBJ2-1; perhaps TRBD2 as D (6 bases). Germline V CDR1 and CDR2: SEHNR, FQNEAQ (reference sequence). This CDR3 has 16 residues. The V end lost 5 bases, the J end lost 0 bases, and 14 bases lay between the germline ends. The DNA for the CDR3 is TGTGCCAGCAGCCCTACCACCGGGAGCTCCTACAATGAGCAGTTCTTC. It codes for CASSPTTGSSYNEQFF.

This clonotype was observed a handful of times. DNA of the CDR3: TGCAGTGCAACGACAGGGAACACCGGGGAGCTGTTTTTT. This translates into CSATTGNTGELFF. The chain employs TRBV20-1 and TRBJ2-2, with a weak D call TRBD1 (6 bases). Trimming took off 6 bases at V and 1 base at J, with 9 bases between the two ends. Germline values: CDR1 DFQATT, CDR2 SNEGSKA (reference sequence). CDR3 length equals 13 residues.

This clonotype has a handful of counts. This chain joins TRBV28 and TRBJ2-6, with TRBD1 identical over 10 bases. Germline trimming cut 3 bases from V and 1 base from J; bases unmatched to any gene: 6. Germline CDR1 MDHEN, CDR2 SYDVKM. The CDR3 extends over 18 amino acids. CDR3 protein: CASSLGTGEFSGANVLTF. In DNA, the CDR3 is TGTGCCAGCAGTTTGGGGACAGGGGAGTTTTCTGGGGCCAACGTCCTGACTTTC.

The J gene is TRBJ1-2, the V gene TRBV30, with a weak D call TRBD1 (6 bases). The CDR3 extends over 13 amino acids. CDR1 is GTSNPN and CDR2 is SVGIG in the germline V gene (reference sequence). Trimming removed 0 bases at V and 3 bases at J, with 8 bases between. The CDR3 loop reads CAWSVGGYYGYTF. CDR3 coding DNA: TGTGCCTGGAGTGTAGGGGGGTACTATGGCTACACCTTC. Full variable domain (missing parts from reference TRBV30 and TRBJ1-2): SQTIHQWPATLVQPVGSPLSLECTVEGTSNPNLYWYRQAAGRGLQLLFYSVGIGQISSEVPQNLSASRPQDRQFILSSKKLLLSDSGFYLCAWSVGGYYGYTFGSGTRLTVV.

Many counts were recorded for this clonotype. The V call is TRBV9, the J call TRBJ1-1, with D unresolved. Per the germline V gene, CDR1 is SGDLS and CDR2 is YYNGEE. The germline V and J ends were trimmed by 3 bases and 1 base, with 13 bases remaining between them. The CDR3 loop spans 15 amino acids. CDR3 bases: TGTGCCAGCAGCGGGGCAGTGGGTCCGAACACTGAAGCTTTCTTT. Protein: CASSGAVGPNTEAFF.